This TCR beta chain was captured in a study of blood T cell repertoires in COVID-19. Turning to the study itself: From the United States, Italy and Spain came samples of acute and convalescent COVID-19.

V was pared by 4 bases and J by 8 bases, with 18 bases between. This CDR3 spans 15 amino acids. Germline CDR1 LGHDT, CDR2 YNNKEL (reference sequence). Ages ranged from about 18 to 89 years, with residence in about 23 US areas. Among Cohort 3 donors, those recovered had two negative PCRs, clearance, or symptom resolution. The assay was immunoSEQ multiplex PCR, and TCRdb's table has in-frame clones only and misses some. The sample holds some 320,000 clones, approximately 87% seen once. The rearrangement joins TRBV3-1 (or the pseudogene TRBV3-2) to TRBJ1-5, with D perhaps TRBD1 (6 bases). Material for sequencing was PBMCs or T cells enriched from blood (not recorded which). The sequence came from a woman in her 30s who had recovered from COVID-19. The CDR3 sequence: CASSPRATGMEPQHF. As DNA, the CDR3 is TGTGCCAGCAGCCCTCGCGCAACAGGGATGGAGCCCCAGCATTTT.